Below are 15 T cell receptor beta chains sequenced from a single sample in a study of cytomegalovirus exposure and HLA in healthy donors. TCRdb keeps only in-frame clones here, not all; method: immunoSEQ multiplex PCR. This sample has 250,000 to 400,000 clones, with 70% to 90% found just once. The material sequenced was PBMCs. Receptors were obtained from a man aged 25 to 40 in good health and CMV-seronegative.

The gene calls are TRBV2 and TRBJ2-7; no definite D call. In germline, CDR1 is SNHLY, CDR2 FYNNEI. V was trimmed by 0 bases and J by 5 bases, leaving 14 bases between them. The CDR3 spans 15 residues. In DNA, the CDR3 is TGTGCCAGCAGTGAAGCGCAGGCCTCACCCCACGAGCAGTACTTC. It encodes CASSEAQASPHEQYF.

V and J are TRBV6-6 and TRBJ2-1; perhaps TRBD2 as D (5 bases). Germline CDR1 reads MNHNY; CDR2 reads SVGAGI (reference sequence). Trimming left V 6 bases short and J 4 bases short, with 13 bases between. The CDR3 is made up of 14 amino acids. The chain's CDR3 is CASSEHGKYNEQFF. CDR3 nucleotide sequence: TGTGCCAGCAGCGAACACGGGAAATACAATGAGCAGTTCTTC.

The CDR3 nucleotides are TGTGCCAGCAGCTTCACAGGGAATGCGGAGACCCAGTACTTC. As protein: CASSFTGNAETQYF. The chain recombines TRBV7-8 with TRBJ2-5; maybe TRBD1 (6 bases). The length of the CDR3 is 14 residues. Germline V gene lookup returns CDR1 SGHVS and CDR2 FQNEAQ. Trimming left V 3 bases short and J 5 bases short, with 13 bases between.

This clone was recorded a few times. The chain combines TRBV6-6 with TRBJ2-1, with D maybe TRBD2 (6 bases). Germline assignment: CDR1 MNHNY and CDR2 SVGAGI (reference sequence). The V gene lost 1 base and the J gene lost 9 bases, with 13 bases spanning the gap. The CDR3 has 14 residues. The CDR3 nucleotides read TGTGCCAGCAGTTACTTGGGCGGGGTGGGTGAGCAGTTCTTC. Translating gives CASSYLGGVGEQFF.

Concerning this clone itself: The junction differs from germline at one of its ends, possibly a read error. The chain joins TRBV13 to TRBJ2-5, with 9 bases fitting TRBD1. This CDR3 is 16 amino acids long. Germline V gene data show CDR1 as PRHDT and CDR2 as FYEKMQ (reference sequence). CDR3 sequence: CASSLEQGAGLETQYF. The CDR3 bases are TGTGCCAGCAGTTTAGAACAGGGGGCAGGGCTAGAGACCCAGTACTTC.

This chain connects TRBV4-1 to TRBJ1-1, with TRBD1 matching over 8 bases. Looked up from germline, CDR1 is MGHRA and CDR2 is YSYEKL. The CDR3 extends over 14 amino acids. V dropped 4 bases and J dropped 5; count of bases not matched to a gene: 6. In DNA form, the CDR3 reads TGCGCCAGCAGCCTTCCGACAGGGGCGACTGAAGCTTTCTTT. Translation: CASSLPTGATEAFF.

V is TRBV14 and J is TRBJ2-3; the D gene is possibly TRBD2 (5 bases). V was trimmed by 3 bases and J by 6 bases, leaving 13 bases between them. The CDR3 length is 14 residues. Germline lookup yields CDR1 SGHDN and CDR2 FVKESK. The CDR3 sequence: CASSQYIGVDTQYF. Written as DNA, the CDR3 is TGTGCCAGCAGCCAGTATATCGGGGTGGATACGCAGTATTTT.

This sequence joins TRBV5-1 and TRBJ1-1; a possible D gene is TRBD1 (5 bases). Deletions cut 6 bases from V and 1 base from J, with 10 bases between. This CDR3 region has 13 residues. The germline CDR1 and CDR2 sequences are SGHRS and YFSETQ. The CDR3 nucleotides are TGCGCCAGCATCTACGGGGGGAACACTGAAGCTTTCTTT. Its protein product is CASIYGGNTEAFF.

CDR3 nucleotide sequence: TGTGCCAGCAGCCCGGGACAGCCCCTAGACTATGGCTACACCTTC. This gives the protein CASSPGQPLDYGYTF. J is TRBJ1-2 and V is TRBV6-4; 7 bases map to TRBD1. This CDR3 comprises 15 residues. Trimming cost V 6 bases and J 3 bases; bases outside gene matches: 10. Germline loops: CDR1 MRHNA, CDR2 SNTAGT.

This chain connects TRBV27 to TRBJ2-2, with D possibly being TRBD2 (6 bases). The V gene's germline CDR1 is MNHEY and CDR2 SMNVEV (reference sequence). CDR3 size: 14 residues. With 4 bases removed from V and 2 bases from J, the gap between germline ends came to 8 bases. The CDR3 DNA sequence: TGTGCCAGCAGTTGGGGACTTAACACCGGGGAGCTGTTTTTT. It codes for CASSWGLNTGELFF.

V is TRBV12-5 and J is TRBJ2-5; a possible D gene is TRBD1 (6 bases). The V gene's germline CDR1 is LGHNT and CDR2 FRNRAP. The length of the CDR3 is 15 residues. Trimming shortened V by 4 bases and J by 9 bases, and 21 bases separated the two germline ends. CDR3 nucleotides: TGTGCTAGTGGTTGGGAGATGGACAGACGAGGGGCCCAGTACTTC. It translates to CASGWEMDRRGAQYF.

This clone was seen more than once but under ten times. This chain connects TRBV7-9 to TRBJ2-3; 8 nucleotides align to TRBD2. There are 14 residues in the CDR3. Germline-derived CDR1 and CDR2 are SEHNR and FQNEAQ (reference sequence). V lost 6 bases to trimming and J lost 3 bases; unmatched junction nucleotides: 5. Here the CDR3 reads CASRTSGFTDTQYF. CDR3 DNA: TGTGCCAGCAGAACTAGCGGATTTACAGATACGCAGTATTTT.

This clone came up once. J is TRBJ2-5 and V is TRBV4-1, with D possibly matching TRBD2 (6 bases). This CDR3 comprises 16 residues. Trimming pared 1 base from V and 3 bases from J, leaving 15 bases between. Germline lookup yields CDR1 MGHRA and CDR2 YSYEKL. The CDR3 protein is CASSQGLAGIKETQYF. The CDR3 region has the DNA TGCGCCAGCAGCCAAGGATTGGCGGGAATTAAAGAGACCCAGTACTTC.

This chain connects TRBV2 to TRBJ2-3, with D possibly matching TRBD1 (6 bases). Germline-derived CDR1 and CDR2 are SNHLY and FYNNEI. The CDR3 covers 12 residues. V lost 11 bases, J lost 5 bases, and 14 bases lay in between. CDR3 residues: CAGRTGIDTQYF. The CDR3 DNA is TGTGCCGGACGAACAGGGATAGATACGCAGTATTTT.

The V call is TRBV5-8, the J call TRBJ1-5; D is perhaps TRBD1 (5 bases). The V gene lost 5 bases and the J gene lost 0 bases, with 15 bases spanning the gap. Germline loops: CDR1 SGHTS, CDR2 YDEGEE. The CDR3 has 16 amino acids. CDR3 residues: CASRLFQGNSNQPQHF. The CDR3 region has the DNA TGTGCCAGCAGACTTTTTCAGGGCAATAGCAATCAGCCCCAGCATTTT. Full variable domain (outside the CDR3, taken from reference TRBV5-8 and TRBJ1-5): EAGVTQSPTHLIKTRGQQATLRCSPISGHTSVYWYQQALGLGLQFLLWYDEGEERNRGNFPPRFSGRQFPNYSSELNVNALELEDSALYLCASRLFQGNSNQPQHFGDGTRLSIL.